The rows below give T cell receptor beta chains drawn from one sample of a study of shared clonotypes between healthy human individuals. The data were produced by immunoSEQ multiplex PCR, yet TCRdb's version contains in-frame clones alone and is incomplete. The sample contains 1,400,000 or so clones, 98% of which appear only once. Sequenced material: naive CD4+ T cells sorted from blood. Receptors originate from a man aged 25 to 45 in good health. The CDR3 runs from the conserved cysteine through the conserved F or W. Fields, in order: J gene, V gene, clone size, D gene, CDR3 DNA, CDR3 protein. D genes are given only for firm matches. Not all rows give a size; the values are once, few, many and, for expanded clones, a class.

J gene: TRBJ2-3; V gene: TRBV29-1; clone size: -; D gene: -; CDR3 DNA: TGCAGCGTTGGACTCATCCTCACAGATACGCAGTATTTT; CDR3 protein: CSVGLILTDTQYF
J gene: TRBJ2-5; V gene: TRBV11-2; clone size: -; D gene: TRBD2; CDR3 DNA: TGTGCCAGCAGCCTTAGTGGCGGGAGCTATCGACAGACCCAGTACTTC; CDR3 protein: CASSLSGGSYRQTQYF
J gene: TRBJ2-2; V gene: TRBV30; clone size: once; D gene: TRBD2; CDR3 DNA: TGTGCTTCCCAACGCGGGAGAAACACCGGGGAGCTGTTTTTT; CDR3 protein: CASQRGRNTGELFF
J gene: TRBJ1-1; V gene: TRBV5-1; clone size: -; D gene: TRBD1; CDR3 DNA: TGCGCCAGCAGCTTACGCGGGACAGGGGATGAAGCTTTCTTT; CDR3 protein: CASSLRGTGDEAFF
J gene: TRBJ1-1; V gene: TRBV11-2; clone size: -; D gene: -; CDR3 DNA: TGTGCCAGCAGCCGTATAGTCACAGGGCGTGAAGCTTTCTTT; CDR3 protein: CASSRIVTGREAFF
J gene: TRBJ2-2; V gene: TRBV2; clone size: -; D gene: TRBD2; CDR3 DNA: TGTGCCAGCACGGTGGTGGGACTAGTGGGCGGGGAGCTGTTTTTT; CDR3 protein: CASTVVGLVGGELFF
J gene: TRBJ2-5; V gene: TRBV6-6; clone size: -; D gene: TRBD2; CDR3 DNA: TGTGCCAGTGCTCGGGAGGCGGCGGCTGTGACCCAGTACTTC; CDR3 protein: CASAREAAAVTQYF
J gene: TRBJ2-1; V gene: TRBV2; clone size: -; D gene: -; CDR3 DNA: TGTGCCAGCAGGCTTGGTTCGAGCTCCTACAATGAGCAGTTCTTC; CDR3 protein: CASRLGSSSYNEQFF
J gene: TRBJ1-1; V gene: TRBV10-2; clone size: -; D gene: -; CDR3 DNA: TGCGCCAGCAGTCACCAACGACCGGACACGAACACTGAAGCTTTCTTT; CDR3 protein: CASSHQRPDTNTEAFF
J gene: TRBJ2-1; V gene: TRBV11-2; clone size: -; D gene: -; CDR3 DNA: TGTGCCAGCAGCTTAGCATCTGGAGCTGATTACAATGAGCAGTTCTTC; CDR3 protein: CASSLASGADYNEQFF
J gene: TRBJ1-1; V gene: TRBV28; clone size: once; D gene: -; CDR3 DNA: TGTGCCAGCAGTTTACGAGATCTGGTCTTCACTGAAGCTTTCTTT; CDR3 protein: CASSLRDLVFTEAFF
J gene: TRBJ2-7; V gene: TRBV15; clone size: -; D gene: TRBD2; CDR3 DNA: TGTGCCACCAGCGGAAGCGGGAGGGTTGTCGAGCAGTACTTC; CDR3 protein: CATSGSGRVVEQYF
J gene: TRBJ2-3; V gene: TRBV6-1; clone size: -; D gene: TRBD1; CDR3 DNA: TGTGCCAGCAGTCAGGACAGGGCGGATACGCAGTATTTT; CDR3 protein: CASSQDRADTQYF
J gene: TRBJ1-2; V gene: TRBV9; clone size: -; D gene: -; CDR3 DNA: TGTGCCAGCAGCGCGAGGACGGAAGCTAACTATGGCTACACCTTC; CDR3 protein: CASSARTEANYGYTF
J gene: TRBJ2-2; V gene: TRBV5-4; clone size: -; D gene: -; CDR3 DNA: TGTGCCAGCAGCTTAGCGGGGACAAACACCGGGGAGCTGTTTTTT; CDR3 protein: CASSLAGTNTGELFF
J gene: TRBJ2-2; V gene: TRBV5-1; clone size: -; D gene: TRBD2; CDR3 DNA: TGCGCCAGCAGCTTAGGGACTAGCGGGAGAAGCACCGGGGAGCTGTTTTTT; CDR3 protein: CASSLGTSGRSTGELFF
J gene: TRBJ1-2; V gene: TRBV2; clone size: -; D gene: -; CDR3 DNA: TGTGCCAGCAGTGAAGCCCAGGGTTCCTATGGCTACACCTTC; CDR3 protein: CASSEAQGSYGYTF
J gene: TRBJ2-5; V gene: TRBV20-1; clone size: -; D gene: -; CDR3 DNA: TGCAGTGCTAGAGATGGCCTGGCCCAGTACTTC; CDR3 protein: CSARDGLAQYF
J gene: TRBJ2-7; V gene: TRBV11-1; clone size: -; D gene: TRBD2; CDR3 DNA: TGTGCCAGCAGCTTCCGTCTAGCGGGAGTGTACGAGCAGTACTTC; CDR3 protein: CASSFRLAGVYEQYF
J gene: TRBJ2-5; V gene: TRBV5-6; clone size: -; D gene: TRBD2; CDR3 DNA: TGTGCCAGCAGCATGCCGGGACTAGCCGTGGAGACCCAGTACTTC; CDR3 protein: CASSMPGLAVETQYF
J gene: TRBJ1-2; V gene: TRBV15; clone size: -; D gene: -; CDR3 DNA: TGTGCCACCAGCAGAGATCCAGGGCGAGGCTACACCTTC; CDR3 protein: CATSRDPGRGYTF
J gene: TRBJ1-4; V gene: TRBV19; clone size: -; D gene: -; CDR3 DNA: TGTGCCAGTAGTCTCACCGCGGGTGCAAAACTGTTTTTT; CDR3 protein: CASSLTAGAKLFF
J gene: TRBJ1-4; V gene: TRBV2; clone size: -; D gene: -; CDR3 DNA: TGTGCCAGCATCGCGCGAACTAATGAAAAACTGTTTTTT; CDR3 protein: CASIARTNEKLFF
J gene: TRBJ1-1; V gene: TRBV5-1; clone size: -; D gene: -; CDR3 DNA: TGCGCCAGCCGGCAAACACAGGGGAACACTGAAGCTTTCTTT; CDR3 protein: CASRQTQGNTEAFF
J gene: TRBJ1-3; V gene: TRBV27; clone size: -; D gene: TRBD1; CDR3 DNA: TGTGCCAGCAGTTCGGGACAGACCTCTGGAAACACCATATATTTT; CDR3 protein: CASSSGQTSGNTIYF
J gene: TRBJ1-4; V gene: TRBV27; clone size: -; D gene: -; CDR3 DNA: TGTGCCAGCAGCAGGTCCGGGACGGATAATGAAAAACTGTTTTTT; CDR3 protein: CASSRSGTDNEKLFF
J gene: TRBJ1-1; V gene: TRBV9; clone size: -; D gene: TRBD1; CDR3 DNA: TGTGCCAGCAGCGCCACCCCGGGACAGGGGTTTGGCACTGAAGCTTTCTTT; CDR3 protein: CASSATPGQGFGTEAFF
J gene: TRBJ2-7; V gene: TRBV6-1; clone size: -; D gene: -; CDR3 DNA: TGTGCCAGCAGTAAATTACTGTGGGAGCAGTACTTC; CDR3 protein: CASSKLLWEQYF
J gene: TRBJ2-3; V gene: TRBV7-9; clone size: -; D gene: -; CDR3 DNA: TGTGCCAGCAGCTTAGATGGCGGTAGCACAGATACGCAGTATTTT; CDR3 protein: CASSLDGGSTDTQYF
J gene: TRBJ2-7; V gene: TRBV9; clone size: -; D gene: -; CDR3 DNA: TGTGCCAGCAGCGTAGGGGCAGCTTACTACGAGCAGTACTTC; CDR3 protein: CASSVGAAYYEQYF
J gene: TRBJ2-7; V gene: TRBV27; clone size: -; D gene: -; CDR3 DNA: TGTGCCAGCAGTTTAGAACGTCTAGGAACCGCCCTCTTCATAACTTGGGAGCAGTACTTC; CDR3 protein: CASSLERLGTALFITWEQYF
J gene: TRBJ2-1; V gene: TRBV7-9; clone size: -; D gene: -; CDR3 DNA: TGTGCCAGCAGCTTAGATTTGGGGACCAATGAGCAGTTCTTC; CDR3 protein: CASSLDLGTNEQFF
J gene: TRBJ1-1; V gene: TRBV5-1; clone size: -; D gene: -; CDR3 DNA: TGCGCCAGCAGCTTTACGGGAGGGAGACTCACTGAAGCTTTCTTT; CDR3 protein: CASSFTGGRLTEAFF
J gene: TRBJ2-7; V gene: TRBV28; clone size: -; D gene: -; CDR3 DNA: TGTGCCAGCAGTCCAACTTTTTACGAGCAGTACTTC; CDR3 protein: CASSPTFYEQYF
J gene: TRBJ2-7; V gene: TRBV2; clone size: -; D gene: TRBD1; CDR3 DNA: TGTGCCAGCAGTGGAGGCCGACAGGGGGCTTCCTTTTACTACGAGCAGTACTTC; CDR3 protein: CASSGGRQGASFYYEQYF
J gene: TRBJ2-7; V gene: TRBV7-2; clone size: -; D gene: TRBD2; CDR3 DNA: TGTGCCAGCAGCTTAGGGGGACTAGCGGGGCTCGGCGAGCAGTACTTC; CDR3 protein: CASSLGGLAGLGEQYF
J gene: TRBJ1-2; V gene: TRBV19; clone size: -; D gene: -; CDR3 DNA: TGTGCCAGTATTCCCTATGCAGGGTTCTATGGCTACACCTTC; CDR3 protein: CASIPYAGFYGYTF
J gene: TRBJ2-5; V gene: TRBV11-2; clone size: -; D gene: TRBD1; CDR3 DNA: TGTGCCAGCAGCCGCCGGGACAGCCAAGAGACCCAGTACTTC; CDR3 protein: CASSRRDSQETQYF
J gene: TRBJ1-4; V gene: TRBV5-1; clone size: -; D gene: -; CDR3 DNA: TGCGCCAGCAGCACCAAGGGGGTCCAAGGAAAACTGTTTTTT; CDR3 protein: CASSTKGVQGKLFF
J gene: TRBJ2-5; V gene: TRBV25-1; clone size: -; D gene: TRBD2; CDR3 DNA: TGTGCCAGCAGTGAAGGATCCATGGGAGGGGCCGGGGAGACCCAGTACTTC; CDR3 protein: CASSEGSMGGAGETQYF
J gene: TRBJ1-3; V gene: TRBV19; clone size: -; D gene: -; CDR3 DNA: TGTGCCAGTCCTGGATACTCTGGAAACACCATATATTTT; CDR3 protein: CASPGYSGNTIYF
J gene: TRBJ1-1; V gene: TRBV5-1; clone size: -; D gene: TRBD1; CDR3 DNA: TGCGCCAGCAGCTCCGGGACAGGCGAAGCTTTCTTT; CDR3 protein: CASSSGTGEAFF
J gene: TRBJ1-4; V gene: TRBV28; clone size: once; D gene: -; CDR3 DNA: TGTGCCAGCCACAGTTCACCTAATGAAAAACTGTTTTTT; CDR3 protein: CASHSSPNEKLFF
J gene: TRBJ2-3; V gene: TRBV25-1; clone size: -; D gene: TRBD2; CDR3 DNA: TGTGCCAGCAGTGAATCCGGGGGAGGGTTGGATACGCAGTATTTT; CDR3 protein: CASSESGGGLDTQYF
J gene: TRBJ1-1; V gene: TRBV29-1; clone size: few; D gene: TRBD1; CDR3 DNA: TGCAGCGTTGAAAGACAGGGCCGCACTGAAGCTTTCTTT; CDR3 protein: CSVERQGRTEAFF
J gene: TRBJ2-7; V gene: TRBV6-5; clone size: -; D gene: -; CDR3 DNA: TGTGCCAGCAGGGACACCCCTCACGAGCAGTACTTC; CDR3 protein: CASRDTPHEQYF
J gene: TRBJ2-1; V gene: TRBV6-6; clone size: -; D gene: -; CDR3 DNA: TGTGCCAGCAGTTACGGGGGAGCTCATCTAGGCAATGAGCAGTTCTTC; CDR3 protein: CASSYGGAHLGNEQFF
J gene: TRBJ2-7; V gene: TRBV10-1; clone size: -; D gene: -; CDR3 DNA: TGCGCCAGCAGCCCATCCGGGCCTGGTGAGGCCGAGCAGTACTTC; CDR3 protein: CASSPSGPGEAEQYF
J gene: TRBJ2-1; V gene: TRBV5-4; clone size: -; D gene: TRBD1; CDR3 DNA: TGTGCCAGCAGTGGGAGGGACAGGGGACGCGAGCAGTTCTTC; CDR3 protein: CASSGRDRGREQFF